This TCR beta chain appears in the sequencing data of a study of human T cells and chemical hapten exposure. Background on the study: Upper-back patches of 0.01% DPC were read at 6 days.

This clonotype was detected a few times. The antigen is not known. Study conclusions and caveats: Patch test score rose with PT1 expanded TCRs, significant at 8, 16, 32, not 4.

In TCRdb, the RACE reads were re-called with MiXCR into one record per CDR3 protein. Altogether 360,000 or so distinct CDR3 sequences are present, about 6% being singletons, with the ten largest covering around 5.8%. Specified time point: patch test 2, 6 weeks after DPC sensitization. Treatment denoted: therapeutic diphenylcyclopropenone sensitization with weekly scalp DPC. CDR1 is SGHVS, CDR2 FQNEAQ, per germline. The CDR3 totals 17 residues. The V end was cut by 4 bases, the J end by 0 bases, with 18 bases between. The sample here was whole blood, taken in connection with sensitization to the hapten diphenylcyclopropenone (DPC). The rearrangement uses TRBV7-8 and TRBJ2-5; D is uncertain. The receptor was isolated from a woman between 18 and 29 years old with alopecia areata. Some clones in this sample may be carry-over from other donors' samples. In nucleotides, the CDR3 is TGTGCCAGCAGCTCCTTGGGCAAGGTTCAGAACCAAGAGACCCAGTACTTC. It codes for CASSSLGKVQNQETQYF. Complete variable domain (other parts from reference TRBV7-8 and TRBJ2-5): GAGVSQSPRYKVAKRGQDVALRCDPISGHVSLFWYQQALGQGPEFLTYFQNEAQLDKSGLPSDRFFAERPEGSVSTLKIQRTQQEDSAVYLCASSSLGKVQNQETQYFGPGTRLLVL.